This T cell receptor (beta chain) came from a study of cytomegalovirus exposure and HLA in healthy donors. General study points: Sequencing depth roughly uniform across donors was assumed in presence/absence analyses.

Researchers ran the PCR with 60 Vbeta and 13 Jbeta primers. Assay used: immunoSEQ multiplex PCR; TCRdb lists only in-frame clones, some missing. Of 110,000 to 150,000 clones in the sample, approximately 68% are singletons; the top ten hold 4% to 5.5%. This clone was seen a handful of times. As yet, its antigen is unknown. The CDR3 is 18 residues long. Trimming left V 0 bases short and J 1 base short, with 20 bases between. Germline V gene sequence: CDR1 SGHRS, CDR2 YFSETQ. The source of this sequence is a man aged 55 to 70 in good health and CMV-seronegative. This rearrangement joins TRBV5-1 to TRBJ2-7; possibly TRBD2 for D (5 bases). The material sequenced was PBMCs. CDR3 sequence reads: CASSLGPPDSALSYEQYF. The CDR3 region has the DNA TGCGCCAGCAGCTTGGGCCCCCCGGATAGCGCTTTATCCTACGAGCAGTACTTC.